This TCR beta chain comes out of a study of T cell repertoires in cytomegalovirus infection (dated by TCRdb to the late 2010s). Study-level background: The HLA type of each donor mattered for the analysis, because public TCR beta signatures pointed to carriage of CMV infection along with the matching HLA type. The paper as a whole reports these results and caveats: The ex vivo response was dominated by HLA-C-restricted CMV-specific TCR beta clonotypes, and the single most frequent clonotype in two of eight donors was supplied by these HLA-C-restricted clonotypes. Carriers of CMV infection plus the relevant HLA type were discriminated by the cumulative frequency of public TCR beta family members in the study cohort and in an independent roughly 340-donor cohort.

Sequencing was carried out with an Illumina HiSeq 1500. The public reads were reanalyzed by TCRdb: fastp trimming at Q25, MiXCR alignment, in-frame beta chains only. CDR3 protein sequences are deduplicated, and each keeps its most common genes and DNA. A total of approximately 490,000 distinct CDR3 sequences appear in this sample, approximately 10% of them only once. Roughly 10% of the sample comes from the top ten. CDR1 is given as SGHRS and CDR2 as YFSETQ, both from the germline V gene. The junction carries 10 bases between V and J, which are trimmed by 4 bases and 2 bases respectively. Inclusive of the bounding cysteine and phenylalanine, the CDR3 is 13 residues long. Just CDR3 DNA is preserved here, 39 bases in frame from base 1. Of note for this clonotype: The antigen it recognizes is unknown. No quality values exist for individual bases; no much larger clone is one base distant.

The sequence is built from TRBV5-1 and TRBJ2-7; the D gene cannot be resolved reliably. This TCR was recovered from a human donor in good health (CMV status not recorded). Some clones in this sample may be carry-over from other donors' samples. The sample taken for sequencing was PBMCs. Read as DNA, the sequence is TGCGCCAGCAGCGCAGGCGGACCCTACGAGCAGTACTTC. The resulting protein is CASSAGGPYEQYF.